The sequence of this T cell receptor (beta chain) was determined in a study of shared clonotypes between healthy human individuals. Study-level findings and limits: Sampling used blood alone; tissue repertoires probably differ. Donor clonotype sharing was expected to depend on sequencing depth.

A remark on this clone: The antigen remains unidentified. The likely explanation is a read error, given a far larger clone one base away.

V shed 4 bases and J shed 1 base, with 14 bases lying between them. CDR3 length equals 15 residues. Per germline, CDR1 LGHNA and CDR2 YNFKEQ. Running of the assay took place at deep level. Unsorted PBMC replicate PCRs drew on roughly 280 ng DNA, representing some 30,000 T cell genomes. Only in-frame clones appear in the TCRdb table, and some are missing; sequencing was by immunoSEQ multiplex PCR. The sample carries about half a million clones, around 85% recorded once. This TCR came from a woman between 35 and 50 years old in good health. Some clones in this sample may be carry-over from other donors' samples. The sample was PBMCs. The gene calls are TRBV4-2 and TRBJ2-7; D is ambiguous. In DNA, the CDR3 is TGTGCCAGCAGCCGAGAAGGAGATGTATCCTACGAGCAGTACTTC. This translates into CASSREGDVSYEQYF.